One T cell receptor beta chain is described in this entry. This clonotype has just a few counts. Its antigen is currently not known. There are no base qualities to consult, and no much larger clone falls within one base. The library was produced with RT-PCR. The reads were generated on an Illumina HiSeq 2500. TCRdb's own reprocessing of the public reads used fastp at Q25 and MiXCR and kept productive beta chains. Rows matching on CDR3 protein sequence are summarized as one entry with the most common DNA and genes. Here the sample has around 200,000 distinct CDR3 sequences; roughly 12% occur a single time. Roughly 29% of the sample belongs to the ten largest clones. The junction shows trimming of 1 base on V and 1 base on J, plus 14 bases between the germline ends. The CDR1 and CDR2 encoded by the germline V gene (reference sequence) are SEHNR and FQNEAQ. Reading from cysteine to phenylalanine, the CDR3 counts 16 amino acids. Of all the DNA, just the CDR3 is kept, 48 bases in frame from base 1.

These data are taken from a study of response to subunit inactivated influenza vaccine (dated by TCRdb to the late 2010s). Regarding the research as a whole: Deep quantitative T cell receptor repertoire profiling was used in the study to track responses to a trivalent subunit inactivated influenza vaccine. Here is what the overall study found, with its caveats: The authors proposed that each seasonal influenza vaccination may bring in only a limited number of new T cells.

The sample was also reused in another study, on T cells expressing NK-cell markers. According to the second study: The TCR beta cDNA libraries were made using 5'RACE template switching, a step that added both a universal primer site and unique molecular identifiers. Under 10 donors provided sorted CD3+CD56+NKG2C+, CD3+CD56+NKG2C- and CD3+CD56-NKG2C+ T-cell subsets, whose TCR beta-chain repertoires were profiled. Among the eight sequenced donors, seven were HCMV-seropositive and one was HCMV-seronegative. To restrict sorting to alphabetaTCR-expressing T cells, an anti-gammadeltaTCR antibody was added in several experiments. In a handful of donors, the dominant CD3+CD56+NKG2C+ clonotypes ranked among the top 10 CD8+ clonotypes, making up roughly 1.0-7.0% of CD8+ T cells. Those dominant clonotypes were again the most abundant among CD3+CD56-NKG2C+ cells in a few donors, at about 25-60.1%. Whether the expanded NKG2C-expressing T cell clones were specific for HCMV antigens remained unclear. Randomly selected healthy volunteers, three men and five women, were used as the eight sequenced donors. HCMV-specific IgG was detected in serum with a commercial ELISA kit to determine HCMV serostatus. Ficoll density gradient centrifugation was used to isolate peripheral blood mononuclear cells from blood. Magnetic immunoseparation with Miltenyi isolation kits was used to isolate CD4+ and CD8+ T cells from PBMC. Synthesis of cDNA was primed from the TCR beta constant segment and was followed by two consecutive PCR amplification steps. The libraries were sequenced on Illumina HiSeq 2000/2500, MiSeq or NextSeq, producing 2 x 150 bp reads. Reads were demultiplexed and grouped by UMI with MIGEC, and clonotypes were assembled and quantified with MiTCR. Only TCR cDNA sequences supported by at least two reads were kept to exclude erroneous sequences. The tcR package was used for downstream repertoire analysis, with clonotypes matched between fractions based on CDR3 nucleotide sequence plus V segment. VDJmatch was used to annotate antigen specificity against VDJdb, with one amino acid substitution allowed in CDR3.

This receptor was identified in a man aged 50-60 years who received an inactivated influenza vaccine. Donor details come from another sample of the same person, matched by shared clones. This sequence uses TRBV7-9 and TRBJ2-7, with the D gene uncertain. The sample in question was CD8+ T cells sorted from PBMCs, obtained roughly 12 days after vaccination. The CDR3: CASSLGVGAASYEQYF. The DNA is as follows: TGTGCCAGCAGCTTAGGTGTTGGCGCAGCTTCCTACGAGCAGTACTTC.